This paragraph reports one T cell receptor beta chain. Its antigen remains unidentified. Via CD45RO/CCR7/CD25/CD127/CD95/CD27, cells of the CD4+ naive, central memory, regulatory and stem cell-like memory subsets were sorted. In all sorted populations, purity surpassed 95%. The CDR3 has 14 amino acids. Germline CDR1 SGHTA, CDR2 FQGNSA. V lost 5 bases and J 7 bases, leaving 16 bases between the germline ends. The study reverse transcribed the entire isolated RNA, so it sequenced expressed TCRB transcripts. The assay was immunoSEQ multiplex PCR, and TCRdb's table has in-frame clones only and misses some. The sample carries approximately 380,000 clones, approximately 16% recorded once. This entry comes from a study of beta chain features in type 1 diabetes. About the study: Summed over all samples, the examined sorted cells came to fewer than 120 million. Study-level results: Naive, central memory and Treg TCRB repertoires seemed to resemble each other more closely in patients than they did in healthy donors.

This TCR was sampled from a woman between 18 and 29 years old in good health. The J gene is TRBJ2-3, the V gene TRBV7-2; possible D gene TRBD2, 5 bases. The sample comprised naive CD4+ T cells from blood. CDR3 amino acids: CASSSIAPAYTQYF. CDR3 in DNA: TGTGCCAGCAGCAGCATAGCGCCAGCATATACGCAGTATTTT.